Listed below are T cell receptor beta chains from one sample, sequenced in a study of blood T cell repertoires in COVID-19. Profiled with immunoSEQ multiplex PCR; TCRdb holds only in-frame clones, not every one. This sample has 130,000 or so clones, with about 70% found just once. The specimen was peripheral blood. These receptors all stem from a woman aged 70 to 79 with acute or convalescent COVID-19. Each CDR3 is given with its conserved first and last residue. D genes are given only for firm matches. Clone size, where shown, is once, few, many, or a class for clones that have expanded.

clone_size d_call j_call v_call cdr3_aa cdr3_nt
. . TRBJ1-1 TRBV2 CASKGTTNTEAFF TGTGCCAGCAAAGGGACAACGAACACTGAAGCTTTCTTT
. TRBD1 TRBJ1-3 TRBV6-5 CASSYNTGATIYF TGTGCCAGCAGTTACAATACAGGGGCAACCATATATTTT
. TRBD2 TRBJ2-7 TRBV19 CASSGLAATYEQYF TGTGCCAGTAGTGGACTAGCGGCCACCTACGAGCAGTACTTC
. TRBD1 TRBJ1-2 TRBV7-2 CASSLYQGAGDGYTF TGTGCCAGCAGCTTATATCAGGGGGCAGGGGATGGCTACACCTTC
. TRBD2 TRBJ2-3 TRBV6-2/TRBV6-3 CASSLAGEGTDTQYF TGTGCCAGCAGCCTAGCGGGAGAGGGTACAGATACGCAGTATTTT
. . TRBJ1-3 TRBV18 CASSRGDFGNTIYF TGTGCCAGCTCACGGGGGGACTTTGGAAACACCATATATTTT
. . TRBJ2-7 TRBV9 CASSPTGGGYSYEQYF TGTGCCAGCAGCCCCACCGGAGGGGGCTACTCCTACGAGCAGTACTTC
. . TRBJ1-2 TRBV18 CASSPPSLNYGYTF TGTGCCAGCTCACCACCTAGTCTTAACTATGGCTACACCTTC
. . TRBJ2-7 TRBV6-1 CASSDPGRGF TGTGCCAGCAGTGACCCGGGAAGAGGCTTC
. . TRBJ1-3 TRBV6-5 CASNQGGVGNTIYF TGTGCCAGCAACCAAGGGGGAGTTGGAAACACCATATATTTT
. . TRBJ2-7 TRBV7-2 CASSPQGSAYEQYF TGTGCCAGCAGCCCCCAGGGGAGTGCCTACGAGCAGTACTTC
few . TRBJ1-3 TRBV14 CASSQARVENTIYF TGTGCCAGCAGCCAAGCCAGGGTGGAAAACACCATATATTTT
. TRBD1 TRBJ2-5 TRBV2 CASSITGGSSGTQYF TGTGCCAGCTCGATTACAGGGGGATCCTCCGGGACCCAGTACTTC
. . TRBJ2-5 TRBV5-1 CASSLGGDIETQYF TGCGCCAGCAGCTTGGGGGGAGACATAGAGACCCAGTACTTC
. TRBD1 TRBJ1-4 TRBV19 CASRQGRTNEKLFF TGTGCCAGCAGACAGGGGAGGACTAATGAAAAACTGTTTTTT
. TRBD2 TRBJ2-1 TRBV10-2 CASSILAGVYNEQFF TGCGCCAGCAGCATATTAGCGGGAGTTTACAATGAGCAGTTCTTC
. TRBD2 TRBJ2-1 TRBV29-1 CSVDGLAGLNEQFF TGCAGCGTTGACGGACTAGCGGGACTCAATGAGCAGTTCTTC
few . TRBJ1-3 TRBV18 CASSSQEGSGNTIYF TGTGCCAGCTCATCACAGGAGGGATCTGGAAACACCATATATTTT
. . TRBJ2-1 TRBV6-2/TRBV6-3 CASSYSKGGGNEQFF TGTGCCAGCAGTTACTCGAAGGGAGGGGGCAATGAGCAGTTCTTC
. TRBD2 TRBJ2-2 TRBV12-5 CASGLELAGAGELFF TGTGCTAGTGGTTTGGAACTAGCGGGAGCCGGGGAGCTGTTTTTT
. . TRBJ2-2 TRBV6-4 CASSPGANTGELFF TGTGCCAGCAGCCCCGGGGCGAACACCGGGGAGCTGTTTTTT
once TRBD2 TRBJ2-7 TRBV6-2/TRBV6-3 CASSFSGRAKEQYF TGTGCCAGCAGTTTTAGCGGGAGGGCAAAGGAGCAGTACTTC
. . TRBJ1-1 TRBV2 CASSPGHLMNTEAFF TGTGCCAGCAGTCCCGGTCACCTCATGAACACTGAAGCTTTCTTT
. . TRBJ2-6 TRBV18 CASSPTVSSGANVLTF TGTGCCAGCTCACCCACAGTGAGCTCTGGGGCCAACGTCCTGACTTTC
few . TRBJ2-3 TRBV7-2 CASSLSVGDTQYF TGTGCCAGCAGCTTAAGCGTGGGAGATACGCAGTATTTT
. TRBD2 TRBJ2-3 TRBV28 CASSLRLATTDTQYF TGTGCCAGCAGCCTCCGACTAGCGACCACAGATACGCAGTATTTT
. . TRBJ2-3 TRBV30 CAWSVEQVTDTQYF TGTGCCTGGAGTGTAGAACAGGTCACAGATACGCAGTATTTT